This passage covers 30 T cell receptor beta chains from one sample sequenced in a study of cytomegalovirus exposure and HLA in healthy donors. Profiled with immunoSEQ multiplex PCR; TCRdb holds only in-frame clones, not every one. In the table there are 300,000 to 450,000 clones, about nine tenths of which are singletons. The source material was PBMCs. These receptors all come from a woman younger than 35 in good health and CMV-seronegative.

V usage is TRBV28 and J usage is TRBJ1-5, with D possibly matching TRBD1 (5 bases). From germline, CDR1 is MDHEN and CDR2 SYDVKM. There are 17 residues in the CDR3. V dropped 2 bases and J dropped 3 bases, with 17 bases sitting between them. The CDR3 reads CASSLLVGRVDNQPQHF. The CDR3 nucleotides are TGTGCCAGCAGTTTACTGGTGGGCAGGGTCGACAATCAGCCCCAGCATTTT.

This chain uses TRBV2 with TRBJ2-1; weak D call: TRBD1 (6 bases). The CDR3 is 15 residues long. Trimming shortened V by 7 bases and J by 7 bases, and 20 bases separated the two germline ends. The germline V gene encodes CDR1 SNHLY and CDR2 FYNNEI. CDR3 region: CASTLEQGLGNEQFF. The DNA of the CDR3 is TGTGCCAGCACCCTCGAACAGGGCCTAGGTAATGAGCAGTTCTTC.

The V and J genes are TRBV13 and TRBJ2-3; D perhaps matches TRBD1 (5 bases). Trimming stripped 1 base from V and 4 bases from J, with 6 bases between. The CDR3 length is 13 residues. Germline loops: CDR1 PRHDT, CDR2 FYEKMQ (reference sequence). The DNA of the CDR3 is TGTGCCAGCAGCTTAGACAGGTCAGATACGCAGTATTTT. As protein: CASSLDRSDTQYF.

DNA for the CDR3: TGCGCCAGCAGCCAATTACAGGGACTGAACACTGAAGCTTTCTTT. It yields the protein CASSQLQGLNTEAFF. The V call is TRBV4-1, the J call TRBJ1-1, with D possibly matching TRBD1 (6 bases). The CDR3 runs to 15 residues. The V and J ends lost 2 bases and 0 bases respectively, with 10 bases between them. CDR1 is MGHRA and CDR2 is YSYEKL in the germline V gene.

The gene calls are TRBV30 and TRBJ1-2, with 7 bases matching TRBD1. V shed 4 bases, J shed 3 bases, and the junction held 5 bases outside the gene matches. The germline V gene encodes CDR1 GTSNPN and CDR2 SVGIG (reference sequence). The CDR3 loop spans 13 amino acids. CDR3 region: CAWKDRMYYGYTF. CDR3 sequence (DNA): TGTGCCTGGAAGGACAGGATGTACTATGGCTACACCTTC.

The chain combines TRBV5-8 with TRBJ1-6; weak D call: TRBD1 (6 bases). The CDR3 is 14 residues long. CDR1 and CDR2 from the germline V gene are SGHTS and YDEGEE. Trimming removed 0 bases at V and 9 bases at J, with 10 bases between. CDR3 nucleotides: TGTGCCAGCAGCTTGGCCAGGGGTCTTTCACCCCTCCACTTT. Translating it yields CASSLARGLSPLHF.

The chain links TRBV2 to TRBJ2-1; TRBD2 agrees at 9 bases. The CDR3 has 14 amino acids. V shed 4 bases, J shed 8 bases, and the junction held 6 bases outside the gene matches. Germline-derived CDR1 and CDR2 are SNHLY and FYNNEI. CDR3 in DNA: TGTGCCAGCAGTGTTTGGCGGGGGGGCGATGAGCAGTTCTTC. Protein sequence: CASSVWRGGDEQFF.

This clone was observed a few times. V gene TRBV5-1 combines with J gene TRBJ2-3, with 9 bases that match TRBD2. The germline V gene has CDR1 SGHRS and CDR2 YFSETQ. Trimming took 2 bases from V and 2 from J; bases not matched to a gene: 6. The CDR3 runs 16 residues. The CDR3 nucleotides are TGCGCCAGCAGCTTAGGGGCTAGCGGGGTCACAGATACGCAGTATTTT. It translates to CASSLGASGVTDTQYF.

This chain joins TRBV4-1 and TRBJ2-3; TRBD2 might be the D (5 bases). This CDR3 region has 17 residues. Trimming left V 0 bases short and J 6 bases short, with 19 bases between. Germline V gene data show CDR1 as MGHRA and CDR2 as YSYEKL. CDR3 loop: CASSQEYGGPKGDTQYF. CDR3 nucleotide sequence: TGCGCCAGCAGCCAAGAATACGGAGGACCTAAAGGGGATACGCAGTATTTT.

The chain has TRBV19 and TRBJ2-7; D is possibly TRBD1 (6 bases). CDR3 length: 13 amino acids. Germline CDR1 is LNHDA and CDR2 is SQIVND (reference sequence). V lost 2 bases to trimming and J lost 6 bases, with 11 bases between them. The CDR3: CASSIQGKAEQYF. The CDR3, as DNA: TGTGCCAGTAGTATACAGGGGAAGGCCGAGCAGTACTTC.

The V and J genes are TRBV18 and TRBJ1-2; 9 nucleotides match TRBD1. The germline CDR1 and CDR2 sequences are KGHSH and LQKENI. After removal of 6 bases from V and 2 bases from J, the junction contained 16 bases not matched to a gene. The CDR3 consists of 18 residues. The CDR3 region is CASSLGTGRRTTNYGYTF. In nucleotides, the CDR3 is TGTGCCAGCTCCCTAGGGACAGGGCGCCGGACCACGAACTATGGCTACACCTTC. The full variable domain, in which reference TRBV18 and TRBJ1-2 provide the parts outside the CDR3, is NAGVMQNPRHLVRRRGQEARLRCSPMKGHSHVYWYRQLPEEGLKFMVYLQKENIIDESGMPKERFSAEFPKEGPSILRIQQVVRGDSAAYFCASSLGTGRRTTNYGYTFGSGTRLTVV.

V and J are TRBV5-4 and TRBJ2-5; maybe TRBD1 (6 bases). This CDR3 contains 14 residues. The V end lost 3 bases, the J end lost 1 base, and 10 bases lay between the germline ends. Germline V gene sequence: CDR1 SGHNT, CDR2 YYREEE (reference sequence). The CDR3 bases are TGTGCCAGCAGCTCCGAGGGGGTCCAAGAGACCCAGTACTTC. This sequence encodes CASSSEGVQETQYF. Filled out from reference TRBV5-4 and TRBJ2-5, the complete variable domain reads ETGVTQSPTHLIKTRGQQVTLRCSSQSGHNTVSWYQQALGQGPQFIFQYYREEENGRGNFPPRFSGLQFPNYSSELNVNALELDDSALYLCASSSEGVQETQYFGPGTRLLVL.

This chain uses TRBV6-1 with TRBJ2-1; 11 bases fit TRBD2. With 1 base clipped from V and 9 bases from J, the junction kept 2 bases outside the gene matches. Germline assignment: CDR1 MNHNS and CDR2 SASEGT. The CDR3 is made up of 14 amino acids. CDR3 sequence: CASSEGLAGFEQFF. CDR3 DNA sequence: TGTGCCAGCAGTGAAGGACTAGCGGGGTTTGAGCAGTTCTTC.

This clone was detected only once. The CDR3 DNA sequence: TGTGCCAGCAGCATTAGACAGGGGAAGAACACTGAAGCTTTCTTT. Translated: CASSIRQGKNTEAFF. The chain couples TRBV6-5 to TRBJ1-1, with TRBD1 matching 8 bases. This CDR3 has 15 amino acids. J gave up 1 base and V 6 bases, and 7 bases lay outside the gene matches. CDR1 is MNHEY and CDR2 is SVGAGI in the germline V gene.

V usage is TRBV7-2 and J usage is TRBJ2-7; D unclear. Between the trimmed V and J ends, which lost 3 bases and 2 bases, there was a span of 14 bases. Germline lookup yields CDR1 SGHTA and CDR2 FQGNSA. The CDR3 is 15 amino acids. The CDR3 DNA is TGTGCCAGCAGCTTGGCCCCGAATCCAGCCTACGAGCAGTACTTC. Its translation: CASSLAPNPAYEQYF. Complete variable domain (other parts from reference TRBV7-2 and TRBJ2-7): GAGVSQSPSNKVTEKGKDVELRCDPISGHTALYWYRQSLGQGLEFLIYFQGNSAPDKSGLPSDRFSAERTGGSVSTLTIQRTQQEDSAVYLCASSLAPNPAYEQYFGPGTRLTVT.

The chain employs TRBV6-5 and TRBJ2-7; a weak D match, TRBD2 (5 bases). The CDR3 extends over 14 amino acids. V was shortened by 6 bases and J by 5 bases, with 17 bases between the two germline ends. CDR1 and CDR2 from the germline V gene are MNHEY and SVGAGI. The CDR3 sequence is CASSQRQTQNEQYF. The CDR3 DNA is TGTGCCAGCAGCCAGCGGCAGACCCAGAACGAGCAGTACTTC.

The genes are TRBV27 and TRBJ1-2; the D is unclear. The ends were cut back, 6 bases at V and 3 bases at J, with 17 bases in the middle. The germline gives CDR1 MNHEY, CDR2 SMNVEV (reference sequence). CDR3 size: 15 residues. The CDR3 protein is CASSPNGRRYYGYTF. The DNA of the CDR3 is TGTGCCAGCAGCCCGAATGGGCGACGGTACTATGGCTACACCTTC.

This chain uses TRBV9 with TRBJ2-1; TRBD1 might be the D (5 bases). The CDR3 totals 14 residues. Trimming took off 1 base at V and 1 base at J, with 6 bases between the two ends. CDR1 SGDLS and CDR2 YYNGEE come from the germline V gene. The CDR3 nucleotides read TGTGCCAGCAGCGTACAGGGTTCCTACAATGAGCAGTTCTTC. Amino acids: CASSVQGSYNEQFF.

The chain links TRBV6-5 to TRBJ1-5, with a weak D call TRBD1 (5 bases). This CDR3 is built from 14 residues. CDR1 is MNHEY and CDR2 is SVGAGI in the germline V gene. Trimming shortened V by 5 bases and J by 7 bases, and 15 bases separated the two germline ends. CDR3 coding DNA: TGTGCCAGCAGTATAGGACATCTCGGGCAGCCCCAGCATTTT. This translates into CASSIGHLGQPQHF.

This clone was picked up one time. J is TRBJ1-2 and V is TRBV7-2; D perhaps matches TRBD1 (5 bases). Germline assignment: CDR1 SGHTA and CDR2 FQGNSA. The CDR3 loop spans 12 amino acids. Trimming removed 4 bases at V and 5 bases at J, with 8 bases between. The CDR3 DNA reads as TGTGCCAGCAGCTCGGCAGGGTATGGCTACACCTTC. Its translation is CASSSAGYGYTF.

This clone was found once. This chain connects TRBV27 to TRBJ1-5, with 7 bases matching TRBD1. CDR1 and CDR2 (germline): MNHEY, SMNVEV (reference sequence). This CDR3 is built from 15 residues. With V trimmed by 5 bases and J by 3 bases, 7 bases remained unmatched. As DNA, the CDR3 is TGTGCCAGCAGTCCACAGGGACAGACCAATCAGCCCCAGCATTTT. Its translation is CASSPQGQTNQPQHF.

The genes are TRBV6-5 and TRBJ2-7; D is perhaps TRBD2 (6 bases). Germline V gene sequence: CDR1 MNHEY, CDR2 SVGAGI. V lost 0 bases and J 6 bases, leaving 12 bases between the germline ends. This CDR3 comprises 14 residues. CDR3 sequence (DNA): TGTGCCAGCAGTTACTCAGGGGAGGAGAGCGAGCAGTACTTC. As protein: CASSYSGEESEQYF.

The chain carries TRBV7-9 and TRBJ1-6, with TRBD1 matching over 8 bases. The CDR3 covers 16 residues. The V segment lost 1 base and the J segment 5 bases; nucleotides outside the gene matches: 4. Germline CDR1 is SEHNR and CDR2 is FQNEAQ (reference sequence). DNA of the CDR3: TGTGCCAGCAGCTTAGGGACAGGGCAAAATAATTCACCCCTCCACTTT. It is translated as CASSLGTGQNNSPLHF.

The CDR3, as DNA: TGCGCCAGCAGCTTGAGTACAGGGGTCTACAATGAGCAGTTCTTC. Amino acid sequence: CASSLSTGVYNEQFF. The chain combines TRBV5-1 with TRBJ2-1, with TRBD1 matching 7 bases. J lost 3 bases, V lost 1 base, and 4 bases had no gene match. There are 15 residues in the CDR3. Germline V gene sequence: CDR1 SGHRS, CDR2 YFSETQ.

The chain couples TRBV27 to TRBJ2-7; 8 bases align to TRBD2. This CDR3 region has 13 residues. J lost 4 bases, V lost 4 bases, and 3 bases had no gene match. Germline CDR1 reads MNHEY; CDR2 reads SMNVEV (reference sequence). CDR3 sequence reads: CASSYGGRYEQYF. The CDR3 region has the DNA TGTGCCAGCAGTTACGGCGGGAGGTACGAGCAGTACTTC.

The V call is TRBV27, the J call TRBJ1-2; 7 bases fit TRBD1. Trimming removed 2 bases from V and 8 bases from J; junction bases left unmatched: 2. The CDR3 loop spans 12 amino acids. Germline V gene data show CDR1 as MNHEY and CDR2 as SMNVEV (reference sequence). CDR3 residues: CASSLTGVGYTF. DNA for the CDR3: TGTGCCAGCAGTTTAACAGGGGTCGGCTACACCTTC.

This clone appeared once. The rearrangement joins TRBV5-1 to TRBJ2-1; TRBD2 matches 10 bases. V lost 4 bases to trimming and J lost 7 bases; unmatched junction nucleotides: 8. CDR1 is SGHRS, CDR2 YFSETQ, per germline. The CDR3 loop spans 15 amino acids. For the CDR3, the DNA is TGCGCCAGCAGCGGGCTAGCGGGGGATTCGAATGAGCAGTTCTTC. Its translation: CASSGLAGDSNEQFF.

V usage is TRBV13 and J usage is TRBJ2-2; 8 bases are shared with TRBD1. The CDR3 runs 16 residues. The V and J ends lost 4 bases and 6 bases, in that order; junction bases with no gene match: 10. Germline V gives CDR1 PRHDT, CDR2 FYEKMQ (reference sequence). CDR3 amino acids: CASSSPGQGPAGELFF. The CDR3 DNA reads TGTGCCAGCAGCTCGCCCGGACAGGGTCCGGCCGGGGAGCTGTTTTTT.

The CDR3 protein is CASYEGFNTGELFF. In DNA form, the CDR3 reads TGTGCCAGCTATGAGGGCTTTAACACCGGGGAGCTGTTTTTT. The chain is built from TRBV5-8 and TRBJ2-2, with D possibly TRBD2 on 5 matching bases. Per the germline V gene, CDR1 is SGHTS and CDR2 is YDEGEE. Trimming took 7 bases from V and 2 from J, leaving 12 bases between them. The CDR3 has 14 amino acids.

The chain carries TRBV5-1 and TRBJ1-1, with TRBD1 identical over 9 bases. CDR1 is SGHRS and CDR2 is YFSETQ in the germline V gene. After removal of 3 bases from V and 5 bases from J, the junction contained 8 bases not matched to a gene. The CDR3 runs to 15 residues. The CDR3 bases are TGCGCCAGCAGCTCGATACAGGGGGCATTTACTGAAGCTTTCTTT. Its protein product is CASSSIQGAFTEAFF.